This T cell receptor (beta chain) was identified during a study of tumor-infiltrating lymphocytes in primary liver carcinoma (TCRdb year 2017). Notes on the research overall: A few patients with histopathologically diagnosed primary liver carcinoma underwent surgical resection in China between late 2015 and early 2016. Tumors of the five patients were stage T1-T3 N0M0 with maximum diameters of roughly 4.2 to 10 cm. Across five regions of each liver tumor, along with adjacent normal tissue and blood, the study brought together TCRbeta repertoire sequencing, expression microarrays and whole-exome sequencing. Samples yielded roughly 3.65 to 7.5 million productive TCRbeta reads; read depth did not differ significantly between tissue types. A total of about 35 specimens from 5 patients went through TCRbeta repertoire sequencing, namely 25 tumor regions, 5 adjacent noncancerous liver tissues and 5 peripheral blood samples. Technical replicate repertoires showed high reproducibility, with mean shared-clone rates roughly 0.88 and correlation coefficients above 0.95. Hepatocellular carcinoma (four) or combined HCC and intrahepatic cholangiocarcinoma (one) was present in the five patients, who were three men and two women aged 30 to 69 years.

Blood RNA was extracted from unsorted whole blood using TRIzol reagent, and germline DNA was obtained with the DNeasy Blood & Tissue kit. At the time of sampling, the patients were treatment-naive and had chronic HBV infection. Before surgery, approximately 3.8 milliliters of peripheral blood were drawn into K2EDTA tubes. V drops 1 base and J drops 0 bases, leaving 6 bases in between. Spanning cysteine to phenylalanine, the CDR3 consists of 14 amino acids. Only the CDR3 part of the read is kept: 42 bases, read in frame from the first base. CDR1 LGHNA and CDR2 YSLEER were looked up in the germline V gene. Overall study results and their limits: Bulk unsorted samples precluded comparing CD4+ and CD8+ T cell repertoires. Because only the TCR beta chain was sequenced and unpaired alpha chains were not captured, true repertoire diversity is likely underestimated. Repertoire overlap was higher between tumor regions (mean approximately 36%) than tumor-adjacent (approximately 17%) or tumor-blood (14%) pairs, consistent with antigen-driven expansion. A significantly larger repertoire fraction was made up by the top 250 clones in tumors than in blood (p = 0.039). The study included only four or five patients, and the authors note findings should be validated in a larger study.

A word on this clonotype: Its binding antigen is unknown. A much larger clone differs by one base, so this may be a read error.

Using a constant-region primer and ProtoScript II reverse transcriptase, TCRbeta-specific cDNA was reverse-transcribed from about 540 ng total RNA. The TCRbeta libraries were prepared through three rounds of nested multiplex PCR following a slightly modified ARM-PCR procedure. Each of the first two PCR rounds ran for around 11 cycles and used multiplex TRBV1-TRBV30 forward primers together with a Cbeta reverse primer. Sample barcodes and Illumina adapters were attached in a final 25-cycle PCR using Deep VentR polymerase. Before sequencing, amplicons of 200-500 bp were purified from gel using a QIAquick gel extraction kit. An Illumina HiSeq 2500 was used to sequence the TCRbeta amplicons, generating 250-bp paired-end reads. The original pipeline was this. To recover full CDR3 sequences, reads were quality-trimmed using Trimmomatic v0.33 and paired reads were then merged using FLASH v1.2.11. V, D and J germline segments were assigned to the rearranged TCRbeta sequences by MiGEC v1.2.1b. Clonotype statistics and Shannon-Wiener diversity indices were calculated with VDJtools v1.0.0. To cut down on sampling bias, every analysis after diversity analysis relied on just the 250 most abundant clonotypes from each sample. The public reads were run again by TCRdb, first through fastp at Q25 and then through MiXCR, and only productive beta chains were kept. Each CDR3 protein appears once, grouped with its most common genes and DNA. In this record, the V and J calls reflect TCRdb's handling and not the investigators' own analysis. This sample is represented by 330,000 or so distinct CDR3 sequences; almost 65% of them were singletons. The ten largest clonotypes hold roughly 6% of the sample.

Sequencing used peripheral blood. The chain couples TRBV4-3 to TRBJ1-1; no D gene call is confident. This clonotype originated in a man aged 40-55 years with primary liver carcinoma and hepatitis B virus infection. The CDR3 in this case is CASSQGRVNTEAFF. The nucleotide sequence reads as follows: TGCGCCAGCAGCCAAGGGAGGGTGAACACTGAAGCTTTCTTT.